These 11 T cell receptor beta chains share one sample of origin, sequenced in a study of T cell therapy after organ transplantation. Produced via immunoSEQ multiplex PCR; TCRdb's table is partial and in-frame only. The table records 15,000 to 20,000 clones, 81% of them present only once. Time point described: 4-8 weeks after completion of therapy. No antigen is known for these receptors. The sample here was CD8+ T cells from blood, taken after autologous CMV-specific T cell therapy. These receptors were obtained from a human patient who had received a solid organ transplant and had CMV disease. The graft donor may have given rise to some T cells.

The chain carries TRBV7-9 and TRBJ2-1; D is possibly TRBD2 (7 bases). The V end was cut by 2 bases, the J end by 8 bases, with 19 bases between. From germline, CDR1 is SEHNR and CDR2 FQNEAQ (reference sequence). The CDR3 spans 16 residues. DNA of the CDR3: TGTGCCAGCAGCTTATTCAGCAGGGGTCGGGGGGATGAGCAGTTCTTC. Translation: CASSLFSRGRGDEQFF.

The CDR3 sequence: CASSQEGRYGYTF. As DNA, the CDR3 is TGTGCCAGCAGCCAGGAGGGGCGCTATGGCTACACCTTC. The chain combines TRBV5-6 with TRBJ1-2; D might be TRBD1 (5 bases). V lost 4 bases and J lost 4, with 11 bases in between. There are 13 residues in the CDR3. Germline V CDR1 and CDR2: SGHDT, YYEEEE.

This chain links TRBV6-6 with TRBJ2-2; 9 bases map to TRBD1. Losses at the gene ends were 8 bases for V and 5 bases for J; bases not matched to a gene: 6. The CDR3 is 14 amino acids. Per the germline V gene, CDR1 is MNHNY and CDR2 is SVGAGI (reference sequence). CDR3 in DNA: TGTGCCAGCGCTGGACAGGGGTCTACCGGGGAGCTGTTTTTT. Protein sequence: CASAGQGSTGELFF.

The chain combines TRBV4-3 with TRBJ1-2, with a weak D call TRBD1 (6 bases). Germline lookup yields CDR1 LGHNA and CDR2 YSLEER. The CDR3 is 13 amino acids. V lost 3 bases to trimming and J lost 7 bases, with 12 bases between them. CDR3 loop: CASSHKTGSGYTF. The CDR3 region has the DNA TGCGCCAGCAGCCACAAAACAGGGTCTGGCTACACCTTC.

The rearrangement joins TRBV19 to TRBJ2-1, with TRBD1 identical over 10 bases. With V trimmed by 6 bases and J by 6 bases, 5 bases remained unmatched. The germline V gene encodes CDR1 LNHDA and CDR2 SQIVND (reference sequence). There are 14 residues in the CDR3. The CDR3 region has the DNA TGTGCCAGTAGCGGACAGGGGGATCGCAATGAGCAGTTCTTC. The encoded protein is CASSGQGDRNEQFF.

The rearrangement uses TRBV27 and TRBJ1-2; 8 nucleotides line up with TRBD1. The germline V gene has CDR1 MNHEY and CDR2 SMNVEV (reference sequence). Germline trimming cut 5 bases from V and 5 bases from J; bases unmatched to any gene: 7. The CDR3 runs 14 residues. CDR3 DNA: TGTGCCAGCAGTCCGGGACAGGCGGGGTATGGCTACACCTTC. This sequence encodes CASSPGQAGYGYTF.

The CDR3 region has the DNA TGTGCCACCAGCAGAGGATCAGGGGGCGGCTATGGCTACACCTTC. Protein: CATSRGSGGGYGYTF. This chain links TRBV15 with TRBJ1-2; 8 bases fit TRBD1. The CDR3 length is 15 residues. CDR1 is LNHNV, CDR2 YYDKDF, per germline (reference sequence). The V and J ends lost 1 base and 4 bases, in that order; junction bases with no gene match: 5.

V is TRBV27 and J is TRBJ2-7; 7 positions match TRBD1. The germline V gene has CDR1 MNHEY and CDR2 SMNVEV (reference sequence). This CDR3 spans 14 amino acids. Trimming at V came to 3 bases and at J to 5 bases, leaving 7 bases not matched to a gene. CDR3 in DNA: TGTGCCAGCAGTTTGAATAACAGGGGAGACGAGCAGTACTTC. This translates into CASSLNNRGDEQYF.

The sample holds a few counts of this clone. The J gene is TRBJ2-7, the V gene TRBV6-5; 7 bases are shared with TRBD1. Germline V gene lookup returns CDR1 MNHEY and CDR2 SVGAGI. V lost 6 bases to trimming and J lost 3 bases; unmatched junction nucleotides: 8. CDR3 length: 14 amino acids. The CDR3 DNA reads as TGTGCCAGCAGCATGGGACAGTCTCTCTACGAGCAGTACTTC. Protein: CASSMGQSLYEQYF.

This clone showed up just a few times. V and J are TRBV7-9 and TRBJ2-7; D might be TRBD1 or TRBD2, each matching 5 bases. V lost 4 bases to trimming and J lost 3 bases, with 13 bases between them. The CDR3 is 14 residues long. Germline lookup yields CDR1 SEHNR and CDR2 FQNEAQ (reference sequence). The CDR3 DNA is TGTGCCAGCAGCTGGGGGAACAGAGACTACGAGCAGTACTTC. It specifies CASSWGNRDYEQYF.

The chain uses TRBV13 and TRBJ2-7; D is possibly TRBD1 (5 bases). This CDR3 comprises 14 residues. V gave up 4 bases and J gave up 3 bases, with 13 bases separating them. Germline assignment: CDR1 PRHDT and CDR2 FYEKMQ (reference sequence). CDR3 protein: CASSSITGYYEQYF. In DNA, the CDR3 is TGTGCCAGCAGCTCCATTACAGGATACTACGAGCAGTACTTC. Complete variable domain (other parts from reference TRBV13 and TRBJ2-7): AAGVIQSPRHLIKEKRETATLKCYPIPRHDTVYWYQQGPGQDPQFLISFYEKMQSDKGSIPDRFSAQQFSDYHSELNMSSLELGDSALYFCASSSITGYYEQYFGPGTRLTVT.